This TCR beta chain appears in the sequencing data of a study of cytomegalovirus exposure and HLA in healthy donors. Study summary: It was reported in a later analysis that the 120 or so validation repertoires used the same platform as the approximately 690 first-cohort repertoires.

Using immunoSEQ multiplex PCR, the repertoire was profiled, and TCRdb retains in-frame clones only, with some absent. The sample lists around 120,000 clones; around 90% were seen once. The germline V gene encodes CDR1 SGHRS and CDR2 YFSETQ. This CDR3 is built from 14 residues. The J segment lost 6 bases and the V segment lost 6 bases, leaving 6 bases of the junction unmatched. With regard to this clone: Its antigen is not known.

General observations from the study: Most TCR sequences were uncommon, yet certain public TCRs appeared in many donors. The study designated 160 or so TCR beta chains cytomegalovirus-associated. A classifier reportedly called cytomegalovirus status with high sensitivity and specificity.

This chain links TRBV5-1 with TRBJ2-2, with 9 bases matching TRBD2. The sample consisted of PBMCs. This sequence originates from a woman aged 18-35 years in good health and CMV-seronegative. CDR3 nucleotide sequence: TGCGCCAGCAAGGCGGGGGGGCCGTCCGGGGAGCTGTTTTTT. It encodes CASKAGGPSGELFF.